The 27 T cell receptor beta chains below were found in one sample sequenced in a study of OX40 agonist ivuxolimab in advanced cancers. Data came from immunoSEQ multiplex PCR; TCRdb stores just in-frame clones and leaves some out. The sample consists of about 79,000 clones, roughly 92% of them appearing once. The sample was CD4+ or CD8+ T cells sorted from blood, taken in a trial of the OX40 agonist ivuxolimab. All receptors come from an adult with an advanced solid tumor such as melanoma, head and neck, liver or kidney cancer.

As regards this clone: Just one base apart from a much larger clone, this may be a read error. This sequence joins TRBV5-6 and TRBJ1-5; 9 bases line up with TRBD1. V gave up 3 bases and J gave up 4 bases; unmatched junction bases: 2. The CDR3 runs 14 residues. Germline CDR1 reads SGHDT; CDR2 reads YYEEEE. For the CDR3, the DNA is TGTGCCAGCAGCTACGGGACAGGGAATCAGCCCCAGCATTTT. Its translation is CASSYGTGNQPQHF.

The chain joins TRBV7-6 to TRBJ1-4, with TRBD1 matching 8 bases. V gave up 6 bases and J gave up 5 bases; unmatched junction bases: 8. There are 15 residues in the CDR3. The germline gives CDR1 SGHVS, CDR2 FNYEAQ. The CDR3 reads CASRPGTGQNEKLFF. For the CDR3, the DNA is TGTGCCAGCAGACCCGGGACAGGTCAAAATGAAAAACTGTTTTTT.

The chain links TRBV7-6 to TRBJ1-1; the D is unclear. The CDR3 length is 15 residues. Per the germline V gene, CDR1 is SGHVS and CDR2 is FNYEAQ. Between the trimmed V and J ends, which lost 1 base and 0 bases, there was a span of 9 bases. CDR3 DNA sequence: TGTGCCAGCAGCTTAGATGATGGGATGAACACTGAAGCTTTCTTT. Its protein is CASSLDDGMNTEAFF.

The chain links TRBV11-1 to TRBJ2-1; no clear D. The CDR3 has 16 amino acids. Germline V gene data show CDR1 as SGHAT and CDR2 as FQDESV (reference sequence). Trimming took off 5 bases at V and 2 bases at J, with 16 bases between the two ends. CDR3 bases: TGTGCCAGCAGCCCCCTGACGGAAACGCCCTACAATGAGCAGTTCTTC. Its protein is CASSPLTETPYNEQFF. Drawing the rest from reference TRBV11-1 and TRBJ2-1, the complete variable domain is EAEVAQSPRYKITEKSQAVAFWCDPISGHATLYWYRQILGQGPELLVQFQDESVVDDSQLPKDRFSAERLKGVDSTLKIQPAELGDSAMYLCASSPLTETPYNEQFFGPGTRLTVL.

The chain joins TRBV25-1 to TRBJ2-3; 13 bases match TRBD2. The V and J ends lost 3 bases and 4 bases, in that order; junction bases with no gene match: 4. The CDR3 is 16 amino acids. Germline CDR1 is MGHDK and CDR2 is SYGVNS. DNA of the CDR3: TGTGCCAGCAGTGAGTGGACTAGCGGGGGTGCAGATACGCAGTATTTT. Protein: CASSEWTSGGADTQYF.

This clone is deemed medium-sized (0.01 to 0.1%). Written as DNA, the CDR3 is TGTGCCACCAGCGCCGGGACAGGAAGAATGGACGAGCAGTACTTC. It translates to CATSAGTGRMDEQYF. The chain links TRBV15 to TRBJ2-7; 8 bases fit TRBD1. This CDR3 region has 15 residues. Germline trimming cut 5 bases from V and 5 bases from J; bases unmatched to any gene: 11. Germline V CDR1 and CDR2: LNHNV, YYDKDF (reference sequence).

V usage is TRBV2 and J usage is TRBJ2-1; D gene uncertain. This CDR3 has 14 residues. Looked up from germline, CDR1 is SNHLY and CDR2 is FYNNEI. Trimming removed 4 bases at V and 0 bases at J, with 7 bases between. DNA for the CDR3: TGTGCCAGCAGTGCACGGGTCTCCTACAATGAGCAGTTCTTC. Translating gives CASSARVSYNEQFF.

This chain links TRBV5-6 with TRBJ1-1, with unresolved D. The V gene's germline CDR1 is SGHDT and CDR2 YYEEEE. The length of the CDR3 is 15 residues. V was pared by 6 bases and J by 2 bases, with 17 bases between. The CDR3 reads CASTLSTGANTEAFF. DNA for the CDR3: TGTGCCAGCACCCTCTCCACCGGAGCTAACACTGAAGCTTTCTTT. Filled out from reference TRBV5-6 and TRBJ1-1, the complete variable domain reads DAGVTQSPTHLIKTRGQQVTLRCSPKSGHDTVSWYQQALGQGPQFIFQYYEEEERQRGNFPDRFSGHQFPNYSSELNVNALLLGDSALYLCASTLSTGANTEAFFGQGTRLTVV.

The chain links TRBV10-1 to TRBJ2-1; D gene uncertain. Trimming stripped 2 bases from V and 0 bases from J, with 8 bases between. Germline CDR1 and CDR2: WNHNN and SYGVQD (reference sequence). CDR3 size: 15 residues. Here the CDR3 reads CASSERVSSYNEQFF. Written as DNA, the CDR3 is TGCGCCAGCAGTGAGCGGGTTAGCTCCTACAATGAGCAGTTCTTC.

The gene calls are TRBV18 and TRBJ2-2, with D unresolved. Germline-derived CDR1 and CDR2 are KGHSH and LQKENI. The CDR3 loop spans 15 amino acids. The V end lost 1 base, the J end lost 5 bases, and 11 bases lay between the germline ends. CDR3 in amino acids: CASSPLEDETGELFF. DNA for the CDR3: TGTGCCAGCTCACCACTCGAGGACGAGACCGGGGAGCTGTTTTTT. Full variable domain (remainder filled in from reference TRBV18 and TRBJ2-2): NAGVMQNPRHLVRRRGQEARLRCSPMKGHSHVYWYRQLPEEGLKFMVYLQKENIIDESGMPKERFSAEFPKEGPSILRIQQVVRGDSAAYFCASSPLEDETGELFFGEGSRLTVL.

This sequence joins TRBV4-1 and TRBJ2-7, with D possibly being TRBD1 (6 bases). Germline lookup yields CDR1 MGHRA and CDR2 YSYEKL. CDR3 length equals 14 residues. Between the trimmed V and J ends, which lost 4 bases and 5 bases, there was a span of 15 bases. The chain's CDR3 is CASSPTQGTHEQYF. The DNA of the CDR3 is TGCGCCAGCAGCCCAACACAGGGTACCCACGAGCAGTACTTC.

The genes are TRBV4-3 and TRBJ2-7; 9 bases are shared with TRBD1. Germline V gene data show CDR1 as LGHNA and CDR2 as YSLEER. The CDR3 is 16 amino acids. The J segment lost 4 bases and the V segment lost 0 bases, leaving 7 bases of the junction unmatched. The CDR3 coding sequence is TGCGCCAGCAGCCAAGATGGGGGGACAGGGAAGTACGAGCAGTACTTC. This gives the protein CASSQDGGTGKYEQYF.

V gene TRBV21-1 combines with J gene TRBJ1-1. TRBV21-1 is deemed a pseudogene. The CDR3 loop spans 14 amino acids. CDR3 DNA sequence: TGTGCCAGCAGCTGGAGTGGGGGGAACACTGAAGCTTTCTTT. Protein sequence: CASSWSGGNTEAFF.

The chain is built from TRBV7-9 and TRBJ2-7; TRBD1 aligns across 9 bases. The CDR3 is 15 residues long. Trimming cost V 4 bases and J 4 bases; bases outside gene matches: 8. Looked up from germline, CDR1 is SEHNR and CDR2 is FQNEAQ (reference sequence). The CDR3 coding sequence is TGTGCCAGCAGCTCCGAACGGACAGGGGTTTACGAGCAGTACTTC. Translating gives CASSSERTGVYEQYF.

The V gene is TRBV4-1, the J gene TRBJ2-7; the D is unclear. Trimming took 0 bases from V and 3 from J, leaving 9 bases between them. The germline V gene has CDR1 MGHRA and CDR2 YSYEKL. This CDR3 region has 14 residues. CDR3 sequence (DNA): TGCGCCAGCAGCCAAGAGGGTGCCGGCTACGAGCAGTACTTC. Residues: CASSQEGAGYEQYF.

The rearrangement links TRBV10-3 to TRBJ2-1; D not resolved. CDR3 length equals 14 residues. Germline lookup yields CDR1 ENHRY and CDR2 SYGVKD. Between the trimmed V and J ends, which lost 0 bases and 8 bases, there was a span of 11 bases. CDR3 sequence (DNA): TGTGCCATCAGTGAGTCGTGGCTCATTCATGAGCAGTTCTTC. Amino acid sequence: CAISESWLIHEQFF.

The rearrangement links TRBV5-4 to TRBJ2-7; 8 bases fit TRBD1. This CDR3 is 15 amino acids long. With V trimmed by 4 bases and J by 7 bases, 13 bases remained unmatched. Germline CDR1 is SGHNT and CDR2 is YYREEE (reference sequence). The CDR3 sequence: CASSTLAGGGEEQYF. The CDR3 DNA is TGTGCCAGCAGCACCCTAGCAGGGGGCGGGGAGGAGCAGTACTTC. The full variable domain, in which reference TRBV5-4 and TRBJ2-7 provide the parts outside the CDR3, is ETGVTQSPTHLIKTRGQQVTLRCSSQSGHNTVSWYQQALGQGPQFIFQYYREEENGRGNFPPRFSGLQFPNYSSELNVNALELDDSALYLCASSTLAGGGEEQYFGPGTRLTVT.

The V and J genes are TRBV10-3 and TRBJ1-6; D remains ambiguous. The CDR3 sequence is 18 residues long. The V gene's germline CDR1 is ENHRY and CDR2 SYGVKD. V shed 6 bases and J shed 0 bases, with 18 bases lying between them. This chain's CDR3 is CAISTPGPTSSYNSPLHF. Here the CDR3 DNA reads TGTGCCATCAGCACACCGGGCCCCACAAGCTCCTATAATTCACCCCTCCACTTT.

This sequence joins TRBV7-8 and TRBJ1-4; D is undetermined. Germline CDR1 reads SGHVS; CDR2 reads FQNEAQ. The CDR3 covers 13 residues. V lost 5 bases and J lost 6, with 10 bases in between. The CDR3 loop reads CASSPREDEKLFF. DNA of the CDR3: TGTGCCAGCAGCCCCCGGGAGGATGAAAAACTGTTTTTT.

The rearrangement joins TRBV27 to TRBJ1-5; no reliable D call. Germline CDR1 and CDR2: MNHEY and SMNVEV (reference sequence). This CDR3 comprises 15 residues. Trimming took 7 bases from V and 2 from J, leaving 15 bases between them. The CDR3: CASTPLGIGNQPQHF. CDR3 sequence (DNA): TGTGCCAGCACCCCGTTGGGGATTGGCAATCAGCCCCAGCATTTT.

This clone was observed a single time. The chain joins TRBV27 to TRBJ2-3; perhaps D is TRBD1 or TRBD2 (6 bases each). V was shortened by 0 bases and J by 1 base, with 11 bases between the two germline ends. CDR1 MNHEY and CDR2 SMNVEV come from the germline V gene (reference sequence). CDR3 length: 16 residues. CDR3 sequence (DNA): TGTGCCAGCAGTTTATCGAGGGGGGAAGGCACAGATACGCAGTATTTT. Amino acids: CASSLSRGEGTDTQYF.

The rearrangement joins TRBV6-1 to TRBJ1-4; D possibly corresponds to TRBD1 (6 bases). The CDR3 runs 15 residues. The germline CDR1 and CDR2 sequences are MNHNS and SASEGT. V lost 4 bases and J 0 bases, leaving 9 bases between the germline ends. The CDR3 sequence: CASSGGASTNEKLFF. The CDR3 DNA is TGTGCCAGCAGTGGGGGGGCTTCAACTAATGAAAAACTGTTTTTT.

This chain connects TRBV21-1 to TRBJ2-2; the table's D call of TRBD1 was not tested on the DNA. TRBV21-1 constitutes a pseudogene. This CDR3 has 9 amino acids. In DNA form, the CDR3 reads TGTGCCCCAACCGGGGAGCTGTTTTTT. It codes for CAPTGELFF.

The rearrangement joins TRBV21-1 to TRBJ2-2; TRBD1, the table's D call, was not compared with the DNA. TRBV21-1 is labeled a pseudogene. The CDR3 is 17 amino acids. CDR3 bases: TGTGCCAGCAGCAAAGAAGGAACAGGGCCGAACACCGGGGAGCTGTTTTTT. Translating gives CASSKEGTGPNTGELFF.

The chain recombines TRBV7-9 with TRBJ2-1; 8 bases are shared with TRBD2. Germline assignment: CDR1 SEHNR and CDR2 FQNEAQ (reference sequence). The CDR3 is 14 amino acids. Trimming cost V 5 bases and J 6 bases; bases outside gene matches: 6. CDR3 bases: TGTGCCAGCAGCCGCGGGGGGACGGGCAATGAGCAGTTCTTC. It codes for CASSRGGTGNEQFF.

The V and J genes are TRBV7-9 and TRBJ2-5; the D is unclear. V gave up 5 bases and J gave up 3 bases, with 10 bases separating them. The germline V gene encodes CDR1 SEHNR and CDR2 FQNEAQ (reference sequence). This CDR3 has 13 amino acids. This chain's CDR3 is CASSPDGKETQYF. Written as DNA, the CDR3 is TGTGCCAGCAGCCCCGACGGTAAAGAGACCCAGTACTTC.

The chain links TRBV6-1 to TRBJ2-7; D is unresolved. Deletions cut 2 bases from V and 3 bases from J, with 8 bases between. CDR3 length equals 13 residues. Germline V lookup: CDR1 MNHNS, CDR2 SASEGT. CDR3 loop: CASSEFRNYEQYF. The CDR3 coding sequence is TGTGCCAGCAGTGAATTCCGAAACTACGAGCAGTACTTC.